The source of this TCR beta chain is a study of blood T cell repertoires in COVID-19. Study at large: T cells, B-cell-depleted T cells, or PBMCs provided the cDNA or gDNA that served as material.

The germline CDR1 and CDR2 sequences are SQVTM and ANQGSEA. There are 14 residues in the CDR3. V lost 3 bases, J lost 1 base, and 6 bases stayed unmatched. Study processing details: Using reference gene primer amplification, nucleated cell counts were estimated. Using immunoSEQ multiplex PCR, the repertoire was profiled, and TCRdb retains in-frame clones only, with some absent. Clone size and the V and J calls come from that table; the DNA yielded D and trimming. The sample has over 130,000 clones, around 84% seen once. The chain joins TRBV29-1 to TRBJ2-7; 7 bases fit TRBD1. This clonotype was sampled from a human donor in a cohort sampled during active COVID-19. Sequencing was performed on peripheral blood. The CDR3, as DNA: TGCAGCGTTGAGGGGGTGACAGGGTCCTACGAGCAGTACTTC. Its protein product is CSVEGVTGSYEQYF.